This T cell receptor beta chain was retrieved from a study of blood T cell repertoires in COVID-19. Some clones are missing from TCRdb's copy, which holds only in-frame ones; the method was immunoSEQ multiplex PCR. The sample holds about 60,000 clones; 80% to 85% are singletons and the top ten take roughly 41%. The CDR3 is 15 residues long. The germline V gene has CDR1 SGHTA and CDR2 FQGTGA. The J segment lost 2 bases and the V segment lost 5 bases, leaving 8 bases of the junction unmatched. A few counts support this clone. The TCR sequence derives from a human donor in a cohort sampled during active COVID-19. V and J are TRBV7-3 and TRBJ2-7, with TRBD2 matching over 8 bases. The sample consisted of peripheral blood. The CDR3 DNA is TGTGCCAGCAGCAACAGCGGGGGCCCTACCTACGAGCAGTACTTC. Residues: CASSNSGGPTYEQYF.